A selection of T cell receptor beta chains follows, all from one sample in a study of T cells in Graves' hyperthyroidism and ophthalmopathy. TCRdb re-derived calls from the multiplex PCR reads in MiXCR, one entry per CDR3 protein. The table records under 500,000 distinct CDR3 sequences, over 11% of them present only once. Source material: blood. These receptors were obtained from a man in his fifties with Graves' ophthalmopathy. CDR3s include the opening cysteine and the closing phenylalanine or tryptophan. D genes are given only for firm matches. Clone size is not always given. Where it is, it says once, few, many or a class for expanded clones.

d_gene,j_gene,abundance,v_gene,CDR3aa,CDR3nt
TRBD2,TRBJ2-1,many,TRBV2,CASSEVGLAGREQFF,TGTGCCAGCAGTGAAGTAGGACTAGCGGGGAGAGAGCAGTTCTTC
.,TRBJ2-1,many,TRBV28,CASSWLSSYNEQFF,TGTGCCAGCAGTTGGTTGAGCTCCTACAATGAGCAGTTCTTC
.,TRBJ1-2,many,TRBV15,CATSAADRPNYGYTF,TGTGCCACCAGCGCCGCGGACAGACCTAACTATGGCTACACCTTC
TRBD2,TRBJ2-3,few,TRBV4-1,CASSRGTSYDTQYF,TGCGCCAGCAGCCGCGGGACTAGCTATGATACGCAGTATTTT
TRBD1,TRBJ2-1,many,TRBV10-3,CAISWTGENNEQFF,TGTGCCATCAGCTGGACAGGGGAGAACAATGAGCAGTTCTTC
TRBD2,TRBJ2-1,few,TRBV4-1,CASSQAASGNGNEQFF,TGCGCCAGCAGCCAAGCGGCTAGCGGGAATGGCAATGAGCAGTTCTTC
.,TRBJ1-2,.,TRBV6-1,CASREPGPYGYTF,TGTGCCAGCAGAGAACCGGGGCCCTATGGCTACACCTTC
.,TRBJ2-4,.,TRBV6-2/TRBV6-3,CASSYGPGTKNIQYF,TGTGCCAGCAGTTACGGGCCGGGAACCAAAAACATTCAGTACTTC
TRBD1,TRBJ1-1,many,TRBV5-6,CASSERTGANTEAFF,TGTGCCAGCAGCGAAAGGACAGGGGCGAACACTGAAGCTTTCTTT
.,TRBJ2-7,many,TRBV3-1,CASSQSALAREQYF,TGTGCCAGCAGCCAATCGGCTCTAGCGCGCGAGCAGTACTTC
.,TRBJ1-1,once,TRBV20-1,CSARQLDTEAFF,TGCAGTGCTAGACAGTTGGACACTGAAGCTTTCTTT
TRBD1,TRBJ1-2,.,TRBV30,CAWIRPGGIGYTF,TGTGCCTGGATCAGGCCAGGGGGTATTGGCTACACCTTC
TRBD2,TRBJ2-6,many,TRBV2,CASSGGTSASGANVLTF,TGTGCCAGCAGTGGCGGGACTAGTGCCTCTGGGGCCAACGTCCTGACTTTC
TRBD1,TRBJ2-1,many,TRBV2,CAILDRGRNDEQFF,TGTGCCATTCTGGACAGGGGGCGCAACGATGAGCAGTTCTTC